The clone carrying this TCR beta chain came up a few times. Its antigen is as yet unknown. V lost 2 bases to trimming and J lost 0 bases, with 11 bases between them. CDR3 length equals 15 residues. CDR1 and CDR2 (germline): DFQATT, SNEGSKA (reference sequence). The data are from a study of post-analysis software for immune sequencing data. The study's findings and limits: Multiple sclerosis was associated with a significant reduction in normalized Chao1 diversity relative to controls. When patients were compared with controls, a handful of TRBV segments were more frequent, TRBV5-6, TRBV5-1 and TRBV20-1 among them. Under the F measure, samples that were prepared in one batch clustered strongly together.

Each TCR beta cDNA library carried unique molecular identifiers. TCRdb independently ran MiXCR on the PCR reads; one entry per CDR3 protein. This sample has fewer than 850,000 distinct CDR3 sequences, with roughly 27% found just once. This receptor was obtained from a girl aged 5-17 years with multiple sclerosis. Input material: blood. The chain recombines TRBV20-1 with TRBJ1-5; D is ambiguous. The CDR3 bases are TGCAGTGCTAGAATCTCGGGAAATAGCAATCAGCCCCAGCATTTT. Protein sequence: CSARISGNSNQPQHF.